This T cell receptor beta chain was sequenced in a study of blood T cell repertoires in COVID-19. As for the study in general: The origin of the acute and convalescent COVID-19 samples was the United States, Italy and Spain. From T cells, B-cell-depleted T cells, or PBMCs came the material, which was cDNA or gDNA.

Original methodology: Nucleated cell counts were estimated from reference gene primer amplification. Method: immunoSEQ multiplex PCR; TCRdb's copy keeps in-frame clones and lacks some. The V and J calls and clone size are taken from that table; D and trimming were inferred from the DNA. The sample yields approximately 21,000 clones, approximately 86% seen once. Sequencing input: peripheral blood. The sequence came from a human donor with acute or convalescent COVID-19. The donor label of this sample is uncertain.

In DNA form, the CDR3 reads TGTGCCAGCAGTGACGGGGGGACGGGGAATGAAAAACTGTTTTTT. This encodes CASSDGGTGNEKLFF. The chain has TRBV2 and TRBJ1-4, with a tentative D call TRBD1 (5 bases). The CDR3 is 15 residues long. Trimming cost V 3 bases and J 5 bases, with 13 bases left between them. CDR1 SNHLY and CDR2 FYNNEI come from the germline V gene. Full variable domain (remainder filled in from reference TRBV2 and TRBJ1-4): EPEVTQTPSHQVTQMGQEVILRCVPISNHLYFYWYRQILGQKVEFLVSFYNNEISEKSEIFDDQFSVERPDGSNFTLKIRSTKLEDSAMYFCASSDGGTGNEKLFFGSGTQLSVL.